Listed below are T cell receptor beta chains from one sample, sequenced in a study of OX40 agonist ivuxolimab in advanced cancers. Data came from immunoSEQ multiplex PCR; TCRdb stores just in-frame clones and leaves some out. This table has under 75,000 clones, roughly 87% appearing once. The sample consisted of CD4+ or CD8+ T cells sorted from blood, taken in a trial of the OX40 agonist ivuxolimab. The receptors shown here come from an adult with an advanced solid tumor such as melanoma, head and neck, liver or kidney cancer. Both conserved end residues are part of each CDR3. The D gene is left open where the match is weak.

d_call	v_call	j_call	cdr3_nt	cdr3_aa
TRBD1	TRBV5-1	TRBJ2-1	TGCGCCAGCAGTGGACAGGGTAGCTACAATGAGCAGTTCTTC	CASSGQGSYNEQFF
-	TRBV7-9	TRBJ2-5	TGTGCCAGCAGCTTAGGCGGAGTCCAAGAGACCCAGTACTTC	CASSLGGVQETQYF
-	TRBV5-4	TRBJ2-7	TGTGCCAGCAGCAGTCGGAGAACGGGAGCTTCGTACGAGCAGTACTTC	CASSSRRTGASYEQYF
TRBD1	TRBV14	TRBJ1-2	TGTGCCAGCAGCCTAAAGGGGGCTCGTTCCGGCTACACCTTC	CASSLKGARSGYTF
-	TRBV28	TRBJ2-7	TGTGCCAGCAGTAGCCTCCCGACAAGATTCTCCTACGAGCAGTACTTC	CASSSLPTRFSYEQYF
TRBD2	TRBV11-2	TRBJ2-3	TGTGCCAGCAGCTCCGGGGGGGGAACTAGCACAGATACGCAGTATTTT	CASSSGGGTSTDTQYF
-	TRBV5-1	TRBJ2-1	TGCGCCAGCAGCCTGGGGGCGGACGAGCAGTTCTTC	CASSLGADEQFF
TRBD1	TRBV11-3	TRBJ1-2	TGTGCCAGCAGCCAGGGGGGCGCAGTCTATGGCTACACCTTC	CASSQGGAVYGYTF
-	TRBV28	TRBJ2-3	TGTGCCAGCAGCTACGGGTCCTGGGGGAAGTATTTT	CASSYGSWGKYF
-	TRBV7-8	TRBJ2-5	TGTGCCAGCAGCCCACAGGGCCCAGGGACCCAGTACTTC	CASSPQGPGTQYF
-	TRBV30	TRBJ2-7	TGTGCCTGGCAAGCTAGTTACGAGCAGTACTTC	CAWQASYEQYF
-	TRBV27	TRBJ2-7	TGTGCCAGCAGTGACTACTACGAGCAGTACTTC	CASSDYYEQYF
-	TRBV6-6	TRBJ1-1	TGTGCCAGCAGTTACGGCAGCATGAACACTGAAGCTTTCTTT	CASSYGSMNTEAFF
-	TRBV2	TRBJ2-2	TGTGCCAGCACCCCCCTTGCCGGACTTACGAACACCGGGGAGCTGTTTTTT	CASTPLAGLTNTGELFF
TRBD1	TRBV4-1	TRBJ1-4	TGCGCCAGCAGCCCCGGACAGGGGGGGGATGAAAAACTGTTTTTT	CASSPGQGGDEKLFF
TRBD1	TRBV27	TRBJ1-5	TGTGCCAGCAGTTTACGAGGGACAGCTTATAGCAATCAGCCCCAGCATTTT	CASSLRGTAYSNQPQHF
-	TRBV2	TRBJ2-2	TGTGCCAGCGCTCTGGACACCGGGGAGCTGTTTTTT	CASALDTGELFF
-	TRBV28	TRBJ2-7	TGTGCCAGCAGTTTAAGCGGTGTTCCATACTTC	CASSLSGVPYF